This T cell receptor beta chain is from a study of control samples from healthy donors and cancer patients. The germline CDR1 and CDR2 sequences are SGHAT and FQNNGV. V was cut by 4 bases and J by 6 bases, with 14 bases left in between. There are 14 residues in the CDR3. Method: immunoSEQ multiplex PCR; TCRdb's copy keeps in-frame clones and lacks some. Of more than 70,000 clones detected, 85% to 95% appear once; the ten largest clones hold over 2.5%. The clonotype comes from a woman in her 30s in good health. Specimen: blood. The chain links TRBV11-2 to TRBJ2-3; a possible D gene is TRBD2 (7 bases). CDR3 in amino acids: CASSSVRGADTQYF. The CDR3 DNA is TGTGCCAGCAGCTCGGTTCGGGGGGCGGATACGCAGTATTTT.